This T cell receptor beta chain is from a study of CD8 T cells in ankylosing spondylitis. Study results and caveats: The study identified a TCR beta motif of roughly eight highly homologous variants that appeared characteristic of ankylosing spondylitis blood. The disease-linked clones had a CD8+ phenotype and low blood frequencies. Reportedly, matched ankylosing spondylitis synovial fluid was significantly enriched for disease-linked clones.

Quantitative 5'-RACE with molecular barcodes produced the TCR beta libraries. TCRdb re-called the 5' RACE reads with MiXCR, one entry per CDR3 protein. The sample lists about 800,000 distinct CDR3 sequences; about 12% were seen once. V was shortened by 2 bases and J by 2 bases, with 13 bases between the two germline ends. The CDR3 has 15 residues. Germline CDR1 is SGHVS and CDR2 is FNYEAQ. To note about this clonotype: Its antigen is still unknown.

The clonotype was recovered from a male donor with ankylosing spondylitis. V gene TRBV7-6 combines with J gene TRBJ2-7; possible D gene TRBD1, 5 bases. Sequences were obtained from blood, either unsorted or a sorted T cell fraction (not recorded which). The CDR3 nucleotides read TGTGCCAGCAGCTTAAATTGGCAGGGTGCCTACGAGCAGTACTTC. Its protein is CASSLNWQGAYEQYF.